These 27 T cell receptor beta chains came from one sample sequenced in a study of T cell repertoires in cytomegalovirus infection. Via MiXCR, TCRdb re-called the reads, giving one row per CDR3 protein. The sample consists of 200,000 or so distinct CDR3 sequences, 38% of them appearing once. No antigen is known for these receptors. The starting material was CD8+ T cells from cultured PBMCs, obtained from culture after CMV antigen stimulation. The receptors were gathered from a human donor in good health (CMV status not recorded). Some clones in this sample may be carry-over from other donors' samples.

Only a few counts were recorded for this clonotype. V is TRBV7-9 and J is TRBJ1-5; possible D gene TRBD1, 5 bases. The CDR3 loop spans 14 amino acids. V was trimmed by 2 bases and J by 7 bases, leaving 12 bases between them. Germline assignment: CDR1 SEHNR and CDR2 FQNEAQ (reference sequence). DNA for the CDR3: TGTGCCAGCAGCTTATCAGGGACCGACCAGCCCCAGCATTTT. Its translation is CASSLSGTDQPQHF.

V and J are TRBV7-6 and TRBJ2-2, with a tentative D call TRBD2 (6 bases). Germline CDR1 SGHVS, CDR2 FNYEAQ. The CDR3 covers 14 residues. V was pared by 6 bases and J by 7 bases, with 15 bases between. CDR3 protein: CASRGSEGLGELFF. In nucleotides, the CDR3 is TGTGCCAGCAGGGGGTCGGAGGGGCTCGGGGAGCTGTTTTTT.

The J gene is TRBJ2-1, the V gene TRBV11-2; no definite D call. The germline V and J ends were trimmed by 5 bases and 0 bases, with 14 bases remaining between them. The germline CDR1 and CDR2 sequences are SGHAT and FQNNGV. This CDR3 has 16 amino acids. CDR3 DNA: TGTGCCAGCAGCGAAACTCACAAGGGCTCCTACAATGAGCAGTTCTTC. This sequence encodes CASSETHKGSYNEQFF.

This clonotype was detected only once. The CDR3 DNA is TGTGCCAGCAGCTTGGCAAAGGGCTACACCTTC. Translated, it gives CASSLAKGYTF. The chain employs TRBV5-6 and TRBJ1-2, with unresolved D. Trimming removed 0 bases from V and 8 bases from J, with 5 bases in between. The CDR3 length is 11 residues. Per germline, CDR1 SGHDT and CDR2 YYEEEE. Using reference TRBV5-6 and TRBJ1-2 for the parts outside the CDR3, the full variable domain is DAGVTQSPTHLIKTRGQQVTLRCSPKSGHDTVSWYQQALGQGPQFIFQYYEEEERQRGNFPDRFSGHQFPNYSSELNVNALLLGDSALYLCASSLAKGYTFGSGTRLTVV.

This clonotype came up many times. The chain combines TRBV11-2 with TRBJ2-5; weak D call: TRBD1 (6 bases). V was shortened by 5 bases and J by 1 base, with 14 bases between the two germline ends. Germline CDR1 SGHAT, CDR2 FQNNGV. This CDR3 has 15 amino acids. Here the CDR3 DNA reads TGTGCCAGCAGCCCAGGGGATTTGTTCCAAGAGACCCAGTACTTC. Amino acid sequence: CASSPGDLFQETQYF. Full variable domain (remainder filled in from reference TRBV11-2 and TRBJ2-5): EAGVAQSPRYKIIEKRQSVAFWCNPISGHATLYWYQQILGQGPKLLIQFQNNGVVDDSQLPKDRFSAERLKGVDSTLKIQPAKLEDSAVYLCASSPGDLFQETQYFGPGTRLLVL.

This sequence joins TRBV27 and TRBJ1-2; unclear D gene. The V gene lost 5 bases and the J gene lost 2 bases, with 12 bases spanning the gap. The germline V gene encodes CDR1 MNHEY and CDR2 SMNVEV (reference sequence). The CDR3 contains 14 residues. The CDR3 nucleotides are TGTGCCAGCAGTGGCCTTATGGGCAACTATGGCTACACCTTC. It codes for CASSGLMGNYGYTF.

The chain employs TRBV5-4 and TRBJ2-7; D unresolved. The CDR3 is 15 residues long. V was trimmed by 1 base and J by 3 bases, leaving 14 bases between them. Germline V lookup: CDR1 SGHNT, CDR2 YYREEE (reference sequence). CDR3 loop: CASSLTSSAVYEQYF. The CDR3 nucleotides are TGTGCCAGCAGCTTGACCTCCTCGGCAGTCTACGAGCAGTACTTC.

CDR3 bases: TGTGCCAGCAGCTTAAGGGAGGGTGTTGATACGCAGTATTTT. This translates into CASSLREGVDTQYF. This sequence joins TRBV7-3 and TRBJ2-3; TRBD2 aligns across 7 bases. V shed 1 base and J 6 bases; nucleotides not matched to a gene: 4. The CDR3 is 14 residues long. From germline, CDR1 is SGHTA and CDR2 FQGTGA.

This clonotype turned up a few times. This sequence joins TRBV20-1 and TRBJ2-7; TRBD2 agrees at 10 bases. The CDR3 is made up of 14 amino acids. Germline CDR1 and CDR2: DFQATT and SNEGSKA (reference sequence). After removal of 6 bases from V and 0 bases from J, the junction contained 5 bases not matched to a gene. The CDR3 loop is CSAPTSGSSYEQYF. The DNA of the CDR3 is TGCAGTGCCCCGACTAGCGGGTCCTCCTACGAGCAGTACTTC.

This clonotype was observed once. The gene calls are TRBV20-1 and TRBJ2-3, with TRBD2 matching 9 bases. The germline V gene encodes CDR1 DFQATT and CDR2 SNEGSKA (reference sequence). The CDR3 length is 15 residues. V dropped 7 bases and J dropped 7; count of bases not matched to a gene: 15. In nucleotides, the CDR3 is TGCAGTGTCCGAGGGGCGGGAGGGCGGAGAAATACGCAGTATTTT. Protein: CSVRGAGGRRNTQYF.

The chain employs TRBV6-1 and TRBJ1-5; tentative D call: TRBD1 (6 bases). The V and J ends lost 4 bases and 2 bases respectively, with 18 bases between them. CDR1 MNHNS and CDR2 SASEGT come from the germline V gene. The length of the CDR3 is 17 residues. The DNA for the CDR3 is TGTGCCAGCAGTGCCCGACGGGGAAGGGGGGGCAATCAGCCCCAGCATTTT. Amino acids: CASSARRGRGGNQPQHF.

This sequence joins TRBV20-1 and TRBJ2-1, with D maybe TRBD2 (5 bases). V shed 0 bases and J shed 3 bases, with 12 bases lying between them. Germline V gene data show CDR1 as DFQATT and CDR2 as SNEGSKA (reference sequence). The CDR3 runs to 15 residues. This CDR3 reads CSARDIQRNYNEQFF. CDR3 coding DNA: TGCAGTGCTAGAGATATCCAGCGGAACTACAATGAGCAGTTCTTC.

The chain employs TRBV29-1 and TRBJ2-1; D is unclear. The CDR3 is made up of 11 amino acids. Trimming took off 7 bases at V and 4 bases at J, with 8 bases between the two ends. Per germline, CDR1 SQVTM and CDR2 ANQGSEA. The CDR3 sequence: CSGLIYNEQFF. Here the CDR3 DNA reads TGCAGCGGTCTGATATACAATGAGCAGTTCTTC.

The table lists this clonotype with a few counts. The chain couples TRBV24-1 to TRBJ2-2, with 9 bases matching TRBD1. Trimming took 0 bases from V and 3 from J; bases not matched to a gene: 4. This CDR3 is built from 17 residues. Germline V lookup: CDR1 KGHDR, CDR2 SFDVKD. The CDR3 protein is CATSDLWTGDDTGELFF. The CDR3 DNA reads as TGTGCCACCAGTGATTTGTGGACAGGGGACGACACCGGGGAGCTGTTTTTT.

The V and J genes are TRBV6-1 and TRBJ1-5; D possibly corresponds to TRBD1 (6 bases). Germline CDR1 reads MNHNS; CDR2 reads SASEGT. The V and J ends lost 2 bases and 7 bases respectively, with 18 bases between them. There are 16 residues in the CDR3. CDR3 DNA: TGTGCCAGCAGTGAAAATATTGGGGGGCCGGAGCAGCCCCAGCATTTT. Translation: CASSENIGGPEQPQHF.

The V gene is TRBV14, the J gene TRBJ1-6; TRBD1 might be the D (5 bases). V lost 1 base and J lost 7, with 11 bases in between. Germline values: CDR1 SGHDN, CDR2 FVKESK. The CDR3 consists of 15 residues. DNA for the CDR3: TGTGCCAGCAGCCAAGCAGGGAACCTAAATTCACCCCTCCACTTT. Protein: CASSQAGNLNSPLHF.

This clonotype was seen ten or more times. This chain uses TRBV7-2 with TRBJ1-5, with D possibly matching TRBD1 (5 bases). The length of the CDR3 is 15 residues. The V end was cut by 3 bases, the J end by 8 bases, with 17 bases between. Germline-derived CDR1 and CDR2 are SGHTA and FQGNSA. The CDR3 nucleotides read TGTGCCAGCAGCTTTAGCTCCGACAGCCTGGAGCCCCAGCATTTT. As protein: CASSFSSDSLEPQHF.

This clonotype was detected many times. J is TRBJ2-7 and V is TRBV7-2; D gene unclear. Trimming left V 3 bases short and J 0 bases short, with 12 bases between. The length of the CDR3 is 15 residues. Germline values: CDR1 SGHTA, CDR2 FQGNSA. DNA of the CDR3: TGTGCCAGCAGCTTGGAGACTCCTCACTCCTACGAGCAGTACTTC. This translates into CASSLETPHSYEQYF.

CDR3 loop: CATAGPGGAGANVLTF. The CDR3 nucleotides are TGTGCCACCGCGGGTCCAGGGGGCGCTGGGGCCAACGTCCTGACTTTC. The chain uses TRBV7-9 and TRBJ2-6; 8 positions agree with TRBD1. The CDR3 has 16 residues. J lost 2 bases, V lost 10 bases, and 10 bases had no gene match. The V gene's germline CDR1 is SEHNR and CDR2 FQNEAQ (reference sequence).

The chain uses TRBV7-3 and TRBJ1-1; D is unresolved. Trimming left V 4 bases short and J 5 bases short, with 17 bases between. The CDR3 consists of 15 residues. Germline V gene data show CDR1 as SGHTA and CDR2 as FQGTGA. CDR3 bases: TGTGCCAGCAGCTCGCCCAAAGCGGAAAATACTGAAGCTTTCTTT. Its translation: CASSSPKAENTEAFF.

The J gene is TRBJ2-7, the V gene TRBV20-1, with 9 bases that match TRBD2. With 1 base clipped from V and 5 bases from J, the junction kept 9 bases outside the gene matches. The length of the CDR3 is 15 residues. From germline, CDR1 is DFQATT and CDR2 SNEGSKA (reference sequence). CDR3: CSARGGSGSFNEQYF. As DNA, the CDR3 is TGCAGTGCTAGAGGGGGTAGCGGGAGTTTCAACGAGCAGTACTTC.

CDR3 amino acids: CASSQGRTSSLYEQYF. The CDR3 nucleotides read TGCGCCAGCAGCCAAGGGAGGACTAGCAGCTTATACGAGCAGTACTTC. The chain has TRBV4-1 and TRBJ2-7; the match to TRBD2 covers 8 bases. Germline CDR1 reads MGHRA; CDR2 reads YSYEKL. The CDR3 sequence is 16 residues long. Trimming took 1 base from V and 4 from J; bases not matched to a gene: 9.

The chain has TRBV7-9 and TRBJ2-7; TRBD1 matches at 9 bases. V shed 4 bases, J shed 4 bases, and the junction held 11 bases outside the gene matches. CDR3 length: 16 amino acids. Per the germline V gene, CDR1 is SEHNR and CDR2 is FQNEAQ (reference sequence). The CDR3 DNA follows: TGTGCCAGCAGCTCCACTTCCGGGACAGGGATTTACGAGCAGTACTTC. Translating it yields CASSSTSGTGIYEQYF. The variable domain in full, with the rest retrieved from reference TRBV7-9 and TRBJ2-7, is DTGVSQNPRHKITKRGQNVTFRCDPISEHNRLYWYRQTLGQGPEFLTYFQNEAQLEKSRLLSDRFSAERPKGSFSTLEIQRTEQGDSAMYLCASSSTSGTGIYEQYFGPGTRLTVT.

The rearrangement uses TRBV19 and TRBJ2-1; the match to TRBD2 covers 13 bases. The CDR3 is 18 residues long. Germline CDR1 and CDR2: LNHDA and SQIVND (reference sequence). With 3 bases clipped from V and 3 bases from J, the junction kept 8 bases outside the gene matches. CDR3 region: CASSMGLAGIYRYNEQFF. DNA of the CDR3: TGTGCCAGTAGTATGGGACTAGCGGGAATCTACCGCTACAATGAGCAGTTCTTC.

The genes are TRBV4-2 and TRBJ2-1; TRBD2 matches at 9 bases. The CDR3 covers 16 residues. Germline trimming cut 8 bases from V and 9 bases from J; bases unmatched to any gene: 17. Looked up from germline, CDR1 is LGHNA and CDR2 is YNFKEQ. Written as DNA, the CDR3 is TGTGCCAGCCGCCCGGGTGTGGCGGGAGGGCCGGGTGAGCAGTTCTTC. It yields the protein CASRPGVAGGPGEQFF.

The V and J genes are TRBV6-5 and TRBJ2-2, with TRBD1 matching over 7 bases. V trimming: 5 bases; J trimming: 2 bases; junction bases outside the gene matches: 14. Per the germline V gene, CDR1 is MNHEY and CDR2 is SVGAGI. There are 18 residues in the CDR3. The CDR3, as DNA: TGTGCCAGCAGTCCCTCGACAGGGCACGCATTAAACACCGGGGAGCTGTTTTTT. Its protein product is CASSPSTGHALNTGELFF.

This clonotype has a handful of counts. The V call is TRBV12-5, the J call TRBJ2-7, with 8 bases that match TRBD2. Trimming cost V 5 bases and J 6 bases; bases outside gene matches: 12. The CDR3 runs 15 residues. Germline CDR1 LGHNT, CDR2 FRNRAP. CDR3 residues: CASGPREGPSPEQYF. CDR3 nucleotide sequence: TGTGCTAGTGGTCCCCGGGAGGGACCCTCTCCCGAGCAGTACTTC.